A selection of T cell receptor beta chains follows, all from one sample in a study of blood T cell repertoires in COVID-19. The protocol was immunoSEQ multiplex PCR, while the TCRdb copy is restricted to in-frame clones and leaves out a portion. The sample records 210,000 or so clones, about 90% being singletons. The sequenced material came from peripheral blood. These receptors came from a man aged 30-40 years with acute or convalescent COVID-19. The CDR3 runs from the conserved cysteine through the conserved F or W. D genes are given only for firm matches. Rows may omit the clone size; those that give it use once, few, many or a size class.

>.|TRBV5-1|TRBJ2-5|.
TGCGCCAGCAGCATAGGCCCCGCGGCCGGGGAGACCCAGTACTTC
CASSIGPAAGETQYF
>.|TRBV13|TRBJ2-3|TRBD2
TGTGCCAGCAGCTCGGGACTAGCGGGAGTGGGGCCAGATACGCAGTATTTT
CASSSGLAGVGPDTQYF
>.|TRBV6-6|TRBJ2-1|TRBD2
TGTGCCAGCAGTCGATCATCGGGACTAGCGTCCGTTCGTGCCTACAATGAGCAGTTCTTC
CASSRSSGLASVRAYNEQFF
>.|TRBV6-5|TRBJ1-1|TRBD1
TGTGCCAGCAGTTACCCTGGACAGGGGAGTGAAGCTTTCTTT
CASSYPGQGSEAFF
>few|TRBV18|TRBJ1-1|TRBD1
TGTGCCAGCTCACCGCAGGGGGCGAGGACTGAAGCTTTCTTT
CASSPQGARTEAFF
>few|TRBV7-3|TRBJ1-2|TRBD1
TGTGCCAGCAGCTTAGAGGGGGCTTCTGGCTACACCTTC
CASSLEGASGYTF
>.|TRBV5-1|TRBJ2-7|.
TGCGCCAGTAAGGGGGGAGGGCTCTCCTACGAGCAGTACTTC
CASKGGGLSYEQYF
>.|TRBV3-1/TRBV3-2|TRBJ2-5|.
TGTGCCAGCAGCCAAGATCGGCGGATAGAGACCCAGTACTTC
CASSQDRRIETQYF
>.|TRBV15|TRBJ2-1|TRBD2
TGTGCCACCAGCAGGCGCGGGAGTCGGTCCTACAATGAGCAGTTCTTC
CATSRRGSRSYNEQFF
>.|TRBV11-1|TRBJ2-7|.
TGTGCCAGCAGGAGCCGGAGGGGGCTGGACCCCTACGAGCAGTACTTC
CASRSRRGLDPYEQYF
>.|TRBV6-2/TRBV6-3|TRBJ2-2|TRBD2
TGTGCCAGCAGTTATATGGGCGGGAGGGCCCCCGGGGAGCTGTTTTTT
CASSYMGGRAPGELFF
>.|TRBV3-1/TRBV3-2|TRBJ1-5|.
TGTGCCAGCAGCCGAGGGGGGGGCTGGGGCAATCAGCCCCAGCATTTT
CASSRGGGWGNQPQHF
>.|TRBV6-5|TRBJ1-1|.
TGTGCCAGCAGCCCCCGGTGGAACACTGAAGCTTTCTTT
CASSPRWNTEAFF
>.|TRBV30|TRBJ2-1|.
TGTGCCTGGACTAGCGACAGCTCCTACAATGAGCAGTTCTTC
CAWTSDSSYNEQFF
>.|TRBV4-1|TRBJ2-3|.
TGCGCCAGCAGCCGAGCTGGGCTAGCGAGGGCAGATACGCAGTATTTT
CASSRAGLARADTQYF
>.|TRBV5-4|TRBJ1-4|.
TGTGCCAGCAGCTTAGGGGCAGGGGAAAAACTGTTTTTT
CASSLGAGEKLFF
>.|TRBV4-1|TRBJ2-1|.
TGCGCCAGCAGCCTGGACGGGGGGCCCGGGGAGCAGTTCTTC
CASSLDGGPGEQFF
>once|TRBV6-5|TRBJ1-2|TRBD1
TGTGCCAGCAGTTGGGACAGGACCTATGGCTACACCTTC
CASSWDRTYGYTF